This section outlines one TCR beta chain sequence together with its context. As yet, its antigen is unknown. Genomic DNA of unsorted samples came from roughly 90 million PBMCs. This specimen belongs to a study of shared clonotypes between healthy human individuals. Broader study findings: The low donor count limited represented genetic and exposure-history diversity.

Trimming took off 1 base at V and 7 bases at J, with 14 bases between the two ends. From germline, CDR1 is SGDLS and CDR2 YYNGEE. The CDR3 has 14 amino acids. The assay used deep level. Generated by immunoSEQ multiplex PCR, the TCRdb table keeps only in-frame clones and is missing some. The table shows 450,000 to 600,000 clones, with around three quarters occurring only once. The clonotype originates from a woman aged 35 to 49 in good health. Some clones in this sample may be carry-over from other donors' samples. The V and J genes are TRBV9 and TRBJ1-2; D remains ambiguous. The sequenced sample consisted of PBMCs. This chain's CDR3 is CASSVTAGLGGYTF. CDR3 nucleotide sequence: TGTGCCAGCAGCGTAACAGCGGGCCTTGGTGGCTACACCTTC.